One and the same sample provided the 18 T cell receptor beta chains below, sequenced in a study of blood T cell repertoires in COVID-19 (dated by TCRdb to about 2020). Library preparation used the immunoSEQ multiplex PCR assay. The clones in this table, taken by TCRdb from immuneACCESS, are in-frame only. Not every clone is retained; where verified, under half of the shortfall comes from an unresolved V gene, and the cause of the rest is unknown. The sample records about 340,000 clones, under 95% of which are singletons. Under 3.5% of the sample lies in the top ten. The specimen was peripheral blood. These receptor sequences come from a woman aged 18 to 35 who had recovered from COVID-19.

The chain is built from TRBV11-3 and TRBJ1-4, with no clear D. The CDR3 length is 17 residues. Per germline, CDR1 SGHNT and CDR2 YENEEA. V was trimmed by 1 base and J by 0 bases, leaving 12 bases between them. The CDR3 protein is CASSLGRHRATNEKLFF. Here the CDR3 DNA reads TGTGCCAGCAGCTTAGGCAGGCACAGAGCAACTAATGAAAAACTGTTTTTT.

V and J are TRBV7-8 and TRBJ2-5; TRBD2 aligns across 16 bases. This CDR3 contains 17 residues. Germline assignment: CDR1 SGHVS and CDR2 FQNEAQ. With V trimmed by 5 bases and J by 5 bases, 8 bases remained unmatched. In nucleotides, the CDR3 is TGTGCCAGCAGCCGAGTGGGACTAGCGGGAGGGCATGAGACCCAGTACTTC. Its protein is CASSRVGLAGGHETQYF.

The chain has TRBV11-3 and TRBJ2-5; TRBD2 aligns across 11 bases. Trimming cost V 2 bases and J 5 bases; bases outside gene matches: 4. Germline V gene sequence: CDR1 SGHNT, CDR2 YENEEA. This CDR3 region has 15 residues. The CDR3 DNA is TGTGCCAGCAGCTTAACTAGCGGGAGCGTGGAGACCCAGTACTTC. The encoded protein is CASSLTSGSVETQYF.

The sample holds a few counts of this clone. The CDR3 sequence: CASTTGTGFEKLFF. CDR3 DNA sequence: TGTGCCAGCACGACCGGGACAGGGTTTGAAAAACTGTTTTTT. The chain links TRBV2 to TRBJ1-4, with 9 positions matching TRBD1. This CDR3 contains 14 residues. CDR1 is SNHLY, CDR2 FYNNEI, per germline. Trimming at V came to 7 bases and at J to 7 bases, leaving 7 bases not matched to a gene.

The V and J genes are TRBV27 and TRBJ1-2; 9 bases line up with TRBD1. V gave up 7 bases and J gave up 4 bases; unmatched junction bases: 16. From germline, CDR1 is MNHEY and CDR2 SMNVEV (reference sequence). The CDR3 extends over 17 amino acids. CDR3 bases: TGTGCCAGCACTACGGGGGGGAACAGGGGGCGAAGCTATGGCTACACCTTC. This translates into CASTTGGNRGRSYGYTF.

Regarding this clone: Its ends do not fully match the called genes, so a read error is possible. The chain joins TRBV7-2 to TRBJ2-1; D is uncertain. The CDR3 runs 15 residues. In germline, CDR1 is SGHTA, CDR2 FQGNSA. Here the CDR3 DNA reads TGTGCCAGCACCTTAATGGCCCCCTCCTACAATGAGCAGTTCTTC. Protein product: CASTLMAPSYNEQFF.

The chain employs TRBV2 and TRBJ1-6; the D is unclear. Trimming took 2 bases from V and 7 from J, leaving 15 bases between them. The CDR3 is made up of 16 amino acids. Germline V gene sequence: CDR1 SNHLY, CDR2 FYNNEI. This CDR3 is CASSEPRGGRNSPLHF. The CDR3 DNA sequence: TGTGCCAGCAGTGAACCCCGGGGAGGGAGGAATTCACCCCTCCACTTT.

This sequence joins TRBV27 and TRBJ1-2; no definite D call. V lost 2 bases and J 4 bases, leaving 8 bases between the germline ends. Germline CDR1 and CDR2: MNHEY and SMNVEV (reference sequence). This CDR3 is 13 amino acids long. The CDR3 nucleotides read TGTGCCAGCAGTTTAGGCACCTCCTATGGCTACACCTTC. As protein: CASSLGTSYGYTF.

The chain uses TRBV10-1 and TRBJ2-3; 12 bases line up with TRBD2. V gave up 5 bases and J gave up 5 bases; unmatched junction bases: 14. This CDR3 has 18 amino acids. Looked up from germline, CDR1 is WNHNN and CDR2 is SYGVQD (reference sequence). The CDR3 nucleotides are TGCGCCAGCAGTCGTCGTCTTCTAGCGGGAGGGCCAAGAGATACGCAGTATTTT. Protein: CASSRRLLAGGPRDTQYF.

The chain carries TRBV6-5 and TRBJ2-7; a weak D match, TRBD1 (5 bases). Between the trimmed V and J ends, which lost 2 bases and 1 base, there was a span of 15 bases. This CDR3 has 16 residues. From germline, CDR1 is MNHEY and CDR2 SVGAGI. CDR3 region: CASSYTEYDSSYEQYV. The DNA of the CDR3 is TGTGCCAGCAGTTACACTGAATATGACAGTTCCTACGAGCAGTACGTC.

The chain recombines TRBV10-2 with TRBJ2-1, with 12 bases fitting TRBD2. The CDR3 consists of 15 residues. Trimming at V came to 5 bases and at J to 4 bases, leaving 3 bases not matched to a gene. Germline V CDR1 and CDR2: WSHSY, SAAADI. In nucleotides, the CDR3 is TGCGCCAGCAGTCTAGGACTAGCGGGGTACAATGAGCAGTTCTTC. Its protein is CASSLGLAGYNEQFF.

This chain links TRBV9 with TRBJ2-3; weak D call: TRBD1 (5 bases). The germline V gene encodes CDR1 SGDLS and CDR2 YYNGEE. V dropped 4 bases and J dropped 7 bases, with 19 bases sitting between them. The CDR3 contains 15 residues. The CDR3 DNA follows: TGTGCCAGCAGCCCCCAGGGCGCGACCCTCCATACGCAGTATTTT. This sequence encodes CASSPQGATLHTQYF.

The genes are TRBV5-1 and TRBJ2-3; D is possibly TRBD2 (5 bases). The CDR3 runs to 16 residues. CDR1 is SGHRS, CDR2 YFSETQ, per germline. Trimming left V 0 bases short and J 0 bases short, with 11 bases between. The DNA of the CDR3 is TGCGCCAGCAGCTTGGGAGAGGGCTCTAGCACAGATACGCAGTATTTT. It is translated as CASSLGEGSSTDTQYF.

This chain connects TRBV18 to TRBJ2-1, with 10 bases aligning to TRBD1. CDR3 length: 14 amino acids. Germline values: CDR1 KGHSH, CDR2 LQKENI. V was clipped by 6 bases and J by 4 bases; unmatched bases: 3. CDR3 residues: CASSGDRGYNEQFF. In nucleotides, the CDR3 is TGTGCCAGCTCGGGGGACAGGGGTTACAATGAGCAGTTCTTC.

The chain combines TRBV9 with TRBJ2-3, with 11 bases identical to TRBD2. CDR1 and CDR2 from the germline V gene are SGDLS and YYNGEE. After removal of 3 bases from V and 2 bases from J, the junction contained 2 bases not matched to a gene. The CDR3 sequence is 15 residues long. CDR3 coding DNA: TGTGCCAGCAGCGCGACTAGCGGGGCCACAGATACGCAGTATTTT. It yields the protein CASSATSGATDTQYF.

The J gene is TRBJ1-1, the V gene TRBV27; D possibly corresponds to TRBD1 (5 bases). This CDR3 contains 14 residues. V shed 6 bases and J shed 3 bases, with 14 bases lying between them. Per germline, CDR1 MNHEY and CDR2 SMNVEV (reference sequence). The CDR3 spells CASRRGGLDTEAFF. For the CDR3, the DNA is TGTGCCAGCAGGCGGGGCGGGCTGGACACTGAAGCTTTCTTT.

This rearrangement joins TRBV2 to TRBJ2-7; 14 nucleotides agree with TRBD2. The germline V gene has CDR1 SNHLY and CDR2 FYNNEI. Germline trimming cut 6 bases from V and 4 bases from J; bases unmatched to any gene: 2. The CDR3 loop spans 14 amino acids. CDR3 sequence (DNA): TGTGCCAGCAGCGGACTAGCGGGAGGATACGAGCAGTACGTC. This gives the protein CASSGLAGGYEQYV.

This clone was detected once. CDR3 in DNA: TGTGCCAGCAGTTATGTTGGGCCCTACGAGCAGTACGTC. This translates into CASSYVGPYEQYV. The chain combines TRBV6-5 with TRBJ2-7; D remains unclear. Trimming cost V 3 bases and J 2 bases, with 8 bases left between them. This CDR3 has 13 amino acids. Germline V CDR1 and CDR2: MNHEY, SVGAGI.